The 29 T cell receptor beta chains given below trace back to one sample, sequenced in a study of identical twins. TCRdb re-analysed the 5' RACE reads in MiXCR, keeping a single row per CDR3 protein. The data show about 690,000 distinct CDR3 sequences, 5.5% to 6.5% seen once. Sequences were obtained from naive T cells sorted from blood. The source is a man younger than 30 in good health.

DNA for the CDR3: TGTGCCAGCAGCTACCCAGGGGGCTACGAGCAGTACGTC. It is translated as CASSYPGGYEQYV. V is TRBV5-5 and J is TRBJ2-7; 7 bases match TRBD1. The CDR3 sequence is 13 residues long. The junction had 3 bases not matched to a gene; V was cut back by 3 bases and J by 3 bases. The germline V gene encodes CDR1 SGHKS and CDR2 YYEKEE (reference sequence).

About this clonotype itself: This may be a read error: a much more frequent sequence differs by one nucleotide. This chain connects TRBV29-1 to TRBJ2-3; unclear D gene. Germline V CDR1 and CDR2: SQVTM, ANQGSEA. The CDR3 is 10 amino acids. Trimming removed 4 bases at V and 6 bases at J, with 5 bases between. The CDR3 reads CSVADDTQYF. The CDR3 region has the DNA TGCAGCGTTGCTGATGATACGCAGTATTTT.

The chain couples TRBV11-2 to TRBJ2-3; TRBD2 matches at 11 bases. This CDR3 has 16 amino acids. The ends lost 5 bases at V and 5 bases at J; junction bases unmatched: 9. Germline CDR1 and CDR2: SGHAT and FQNNGV. The CDR3, as DNA: TGTGCCAGCAGCCCCCTACTAGCGGGGGCCTTAGATACGCAGTATTTT. This sequence encodes CASSPLLAGALDTQYF.

This clonotype showed up just a few times. The J gene is TRBJ2-5, the V gene TRBV19; no reliable D call. CDR3 length: 14 residues. Trimming shortened V by 7 bases and J by 5 bases, and 17 bases separated the two germline ends. Per the germline V gene, CDR1 is LNHDA and CDR2 is SQIVND (reference sequence). The CDR3 spells CASNNGVASETQYF. DNA of the CDR3: TGTGCCAGTAATAATGGCGTCGCTTCGGAGACCCAGTACTTC.

This clonotype was counted at least ten times. The chain recombines TRBV5-1 with TRBJ2-5; 9 bases are a match to TRBD2. This CDR3 region has 14 residues. The germline V gene has CDR1 SGHRS and CDR2 YFSETQ. Unmatched junction bases numbered 4, after V lost 4 bases and J lost 3 bases. The CDR3 DNA is TGCGCCAGCAGCATAGCGGGAGAGAAAGAGACCCAGTACTTC. Protein sequence: CASSIAGEKETQYF.

This clonotype was found many times. This CDR3 is CASSLDGRGHQPQHF. In nucleotides, the CDR3 is TGCGCCAGCAGCTTGGACGGACGGGGTCATCAGCCCCAGCATTTT. The J gene is TRBJ1-5, the V gene TRBV5-1; no clear D gene. Germline V gene lookup returns CDR1 SGHRS and CDR2 YFSETQ. The germline V and J ends were trimmed by 0 bases and 5 bases, with 12 bases remaining between them. The CDR3 sequence is 15 residues long.

This clonotype has a count of ten or more. V is TRBV24-1 and J is TRBJ2-7; TRBD1 matches 7 bases. Per the germline V gene, CDR1 is KGHDR and CDR2 is SFDVKD. This CDR3 region has 15 residues. Trimming cost V 4 bases and J 6 bases; bases outside gene matches: 11. The CDR3 here is CATSDPGQKSGEQYF. In DNA, the CDR3 is TGTGCCACCAGTGACCCGGGACAGAAATCCGGCGAGCAGTACTTC.

This clonotype has just a few counts. The rearrangement joins TRBV6-1 to TRBJ2-7; possible D gene TRBD1, 6 bases. The V end was cut by 6 bases, the J end by 6 bases, with 18 bases between. The CDR3 has 14 residues. CDR1 is MNHNS and CDR2 is SASEGT in the germline V gene. The CDR3 DNA reads TGTGCCAGCAGCGCCAGGGGACCTACGGGCGAGCAGTACTTC. Translation gives CASSARGPTGEQYF.

V is TRBV9 and J is TRBJ2-3, with TRBD2 as a possible D gene (6 bases). Trimming removed 5 bases from V and 2 bases from J, with 15 bases in between. The CDR3 has 15 amino acids. Germline V gene lookup returns CDR1 SGDLS and CDR2 YYNGEE. In DNA form, the CDR3 reads TGTGCCAGCAGTGCGGGGCAGGCCAACACAGATACGCAGTATTTT. As protein: CASSAGQANTDTQYF.

The chain couples TRBV6-1 to TRBJ2-7, with a tentative D call TRBD2 (5 bases). This CDR3 spans 14 amino acids. V was pared by 6 bases and J by 3 bases, with 15 bases between. Per the germline V gene, CDR1 is MNHNS and CDR2 is SASEGT. CDR3 sequence (DNA): TGTGCCAGCAGGCGCGGGTACGGCAACTACGAGCAGTACGTC. It specifies CASRRGYGNYEQYV.

The chain couples TRBV6-1 to TRBJ2-7, with a tentative D call TRBD1 (6 bases). Trimming shortened V by 6 bases and J by 0 bases, and 21 bases separated the two germline ends. The CDR3 contains 17 residues. Germline V gene sequence: CDR1 MNHNS, CDR2 SASEGT. The CDR3, as DNA: TGTGCCAGCAGCCTATCTCTGGGGACACAAAGCTCCTACGAGCAGTACTTC. Translation: CASSLSLGTQSSYEQYF.

This clonotype has a handful of counts. The chain is built from TRBV7-3 and TRBJ2-6; D tentatively reads TRBD1 or TRBD2 (5 bases each). With 1 base removed from V and 0 bases from J, the gap between germline ends came to 22 bases. CDR1 is SGHTA, CDR2 FQGTGA, per germline. The CDR3 loop spans 21 amino acids. This CDR3 is CASSLRGADPVRYSGANVLTF. In DNA, the CDR3 is TGTGCCAGCAGCTTAAGAGGGGCCGACCCCGTTCGTTACTCTGGGGCCAACGTCCTGACTTTC.

This clonotype was recorded many times. V usage is TRBV28 and J usage is TRBJ2-1, with 11 bases identical to TRBD2. The CDR3 has 14 amino acids. V trimming: 10 bases; J trimming: 6 bases; junction bases outside the gene matches: 8. CDR1 and CDR2 (germline): MDHEN, SYDVKM. The CDR3 sequence: CATFSGRVRNEQFF. The DNA of the CDR3 is TGTGCCACCTTTAGCGGGAGGGTCCGCAATGAGCAGTTCTTC.

This clonotype was counted ten times or more. The gene calls are TRBV5-6 and TRBJ2-1; 8 positions agree with TRBD2. This CDR3 spans 15 amino acids. V shed 4 bases, J shed 2 bases, and the junction held 5 bases outside the gene matches. Germline-derived CDR1 and CDR2 are SGHDT and YYEEEE. This CDR3 is CASSHSGTPYNEQFF. As DNA, the CDR3 is TGTGCCAGCAGCCATAGCGGGACTCCCTACAATGAGCAGTTCTTC. The whole variable domain, remainder taken from reference TRBV5-6 and TRBJ2-1, is DAGVTQSPTHLIKTRGQQVTLRCSPKSGHDTVSWYQQALGQGPQFIFQYYEEEERQRGNFPDRFSGHQFPNYSSELNVNALLLGDSALYLCASSHSGTPYNEQFFGPGTRLTVL.

This clonotype was detected only a few times. The chain carries TRBV11-1 and TRBJ2-1; 12 nucleotides align to TRBD2. The germline gives CDR1 SGHAT, CDR2 FQDESV (reference sequence). CDR3 length: 18 residues. The trim removed 2 bases at V and 8 bases at J, leaving 13 bases unmatched. The CDR3 here is CASSLSIRTSGIVYEQFF. Here the CDR3 DNA reads TGTGCCAGCAGCTTATCGATTCGGACTAGCGGGATTGTATATGAGCAGTTCTTC.

V is TRBV13 and J is TRBJ2-5, with 8 bases identical to TRBD2. V shed 0 bases, J shed 5 bases, and the junction held 11 bases outside the gene matches. This CDR3 spans 17 amino acids. The germline CDR1 and CDR2 sequences are PRHDT and FYEKMQ (reference sequence). CDR3 loop: CASSLGVPGGPLETQYF. The CDR3 nucleotides read TGTGCCAGCAGCTTAGGGGTTCCGGGAGGGCCGTTGGAGACCCAGTACTTC.

This clonotype was counted between two and nine times. The chain links TRBV6-1 to TRBJ1-6; D is uncertain. Germline V CDR1 and CDR2: MNHNS, SASEGT. Trimming cost V 6 bases and J 3 bases, with 15 bases left between them. This CDR3 has 16 residues. The CDR3 here is CASSGPGRVYNSPLHF. In DNA, the CDR3 is TGTGCCAGCAGCGGGCCTGGGCGGGTCTATAATTCACCCCTCCACTTT.

This clonotype was detected a few times. J is TRBJ2-1 and V is TRBV12-3 or TRBV12-4; 11 bases fit TRBD2. The CDR3 is 15 residues long. Trimming removed 6 bases from V and 5 bases from J; junction bases left unmatched: 6. The CDR3, as DNA: TGTGCCAGCAGAAAACTAGCGGGAGCTGACAATGAGCAGTTCTTC. Residues: CASRKLAGADNEQFF.

The chain joins TRBV12-3 or TRBV12-4 to TRBJ2-2, with D possibly TRBD2 on 6 matching bases. V was cut by 6 bases and J by 7 bases, with 21 bases left in between. This CDR3 spans 16 amino acids. For the CDR3, the DNA is TGTGCCAGCAGCGCACTAGCCGGGTCTTTAGGCGGGGAGCTGTTTTTT. It specifies CASSALAGSLGGELFF.

Notes on this clonotype: A much more abundant neighbour one base away suggests this may be a read error. The V call is TRBV20-1, the J call TRBJ2-3, with 8 bases lining up with TRBD2. This CDR3 spans 15 amino acids. CDR1 and CDR2 from the germline V gene are DFQATT and SNEGSKA (reference sequence). V lost 5 bases and J lost 4; bases outside the gene matches: 11. The CDR3 DNA follows: TGCAGTGCTCCCATGAGCGGGAGTACGGCAGATACGCAGTATTTT. Translating it yields CSAPMSGSTADTQYF.

There are a few counts of this clonotype. The chain recombines TRBV29-1 with TRBJ2-7; D not resolved. Trimming shortened V by 0 bases and J by 5 bases, and 11 bases separated the two germline ends. The CDR3 runs to 13 residues. Germline V gives CDR1 SQVTM, CDR2 ANQGSEA. CDR3 DNA sequence: TGCAGCGTTGAAGATGAACCCGCGGACGAGCAGTACTTC. As protein: CSVEDEPADEQYF.

There are many counts of this clonotype. CDR3 protein: CASNLRGQGAYEQYF. CDR3 coding DNA: TGTGCCAGCAACCTAAGGGGACAGGGGGCCTACGAGCAGTACTTC. J is TRBJ2-7 and V is TRBV6-2 or TRBV6-3; 11 bases match TRBD1. V lost 7 bases, J lost 2 bases, and 7 bases stayed unmatched. This CDR3 region has 15 residues. Germline assignment: CDR1 MNHEY and CDR2 SVGEGT.

In nucleotides, the CDR3 is TGCGCCAGCAGCCAAGATCCCGGACTAGCGGGAGAGAATGAGCAGTTCTTC. Translated: CASSQDPGLAGENEQFF. This chain connects TRBV4-1 to TRBJ2-1, with 13 bases lining up with TRBD2. V was pared by 0 bases and J by 7 bases, with 6 bases of the junction left unmatched. The CDR3 contains 17 residues. Germline V gives CDR1 MGHRA, CDR2 YSYEKL.

In its sample, this clonotype was seen many times. This rearrangement joins TRBV20-1 to TRBJ2-7; TRBD1 matches 8 bases. From germline, CDR1 is DFQATT and CDR2 SNEGSKA (reference sequence). This CDR3 is 13 amino acids long. V shed 5 bases and J 4 bases; nucleotides not matched to a gene: 7. The CDR3 DNA reads TGCAGTGCTGCCGGGACAGGAGATTACGAGCAGTACTTC. It specifies CSAAGTGDYEQYF.

Comments on this clonotype: A junction end diverges from the germline sequence, so it may reflect a read error. The CDR3 sequence is CASRWTDPPHEKYF. As DNA, the CDR3 is TGTGCCAGCAGATGGACAGACCCGCCCCACGAGAAGTACTTC. V gene TRBV12-3 or TRBV12-4 combines with J gene TRBJ2-7, with D possibly TRBD1 on 6 matching bases. The CDR3 has 14 amino acids.

This clonotype came up many times. The chain combines TRBV5-1 with TRBJ1-5; 7 bases fit TRBD1. This CDR3 has 15 residues. After removal of 0 bases from V and 6 bases from J, the junction contained 6 bases not matched to a gene. Germline V gives CDR1 SGHRS, CDR2 YFSETQ. CDR3 region: CASSLGTGAGQPQHF. CDR3 nucleotides: TGCGCCAGCAGCTTGGGAACAGGGGCGGGTCAGCCCCAGCATTTT.

Many counts were recorded for this clonotype. This chain links TRBV5-1 with TRBJ1-5; D is perhaps TRBD1 (5 bases). CDR1 and CDR2 from the germline V gene are SGHRS and YFSETQ. With 4 bases removed from V and 5 bases from J, the gap between germline ends came to 13 bases. The length of the CDR3 is 14 residues. The DNA of the CDR3 is TGCGCCAGCAGCGTTGACAGTGTCTATCAGCCCCAGCATTTT. Its translation is CASSVDSVYQPQHF.

A few counts support this clonotype. The chain is built from TRBV6-1 and TRBJ2-3, with TRBD1 as a possible D gene (7 bases). CDR1 is MNHNS and CDR2 is SASEGT in the germline V gene. The V and J ends lost 6 bases and 2 bases respectively, with 21 bases between them. The CDR3 has 17 residues. The CDR3 DNA reads as TGTGCCAGCAGGGTCTGGGCGGAGGGGGCCCACACAGATACGCAGTATTTT. It encodes CASRVWAEGAHTDTQYF.

At least ten counts were recorded for this clonotype. The J gene is TRBJ2-2, the V gene TRBV6-5; D may be TRBD1 (5 bases). Germline CDR1 and CDR2: MNHEY and SVGAGI. The CDR3 is made up of 14 amino acids. The V end lost 4 bases, the J end lost 2 bases, and 8 bases lay between the germline ends. The CDR3 is CASSSQGNTGELFF. DNA of the CDR3: TGTGCCAGCAGTTCCCAGGGTAACACCGGGGAGCTGTTTTTT.